This is a list of T cell receptor beta chains from one sample in a study of blood T cell repertoires in COVID-19. Profiling relied on immunoSEQ multiplex PCR, and the TCRdb table lists in-frame clones only, not all of them. The repertoire consists of 200,000 to 250,000 clones, with approximately 80% occurring once and the leading ten covering less than 8%. Sequenced input: peripheral blood. The receptor source for this set is a woman aged 45 to 65 with acute or convalescent COVID-19. Both conserved end residues are part of each CDR3. Fields, in order: J gene, clone size, D gene, V gene, CDR3 DNA, CDR3 protein. The D gene is left open where the match is weak. Expanded clones get a size class; other rows say once, few or many, or leave the size out.

j_gene: TRBJ2-5; abundance: .; d_gene: .; v_gene: TRBV3-1/TRBV3-2; CDR3nt: TGTGCCAGCAGCTCTTCCCGGGAGCCCCCCAGAGAGACCCAGTACTTC; CDR3aa: CASSSSREPPRETQYF
j_gene: TRBJ2-2; abundance: once; d_gene: .; v_gene: TRBV6-5; CDR3nt: TGTGCCAGCATCAGGGAGGTCACCGGGGAGCTGTTTTTT; CDR3aa: CASIREVTGELFF
j_gene: TRBJ1-5; abundance: .; d_gene: TRBD1; v_gene: TRBV4-1; CDR3nt: TGCGCCAGCAGCCAGATAACCGGACAGGCCAGGCAGCCCCAGCATTTT; CDR3aa: CASSQITGQARQPQHF
j_gene: TRBJ2-5; abundance: .; d_gene: .; v_gene: TRBV5-1; CDR3nt: TGCGCCAGCAGCTCCTCAGACGGAGCGGGTGAGACCCAGTACTTC; CDR3aa: CASSSSDGAGETQYF
j_gene: TRBJ1-1; abundance: medium-sized; d_gene: TRBD1; v_gene: TRBV3-1/TRBV3-2; CDR3nt: TGTGCCAGCAGCCCGGGACAGGAAAGGCGGGGTGCTTTCTTT; CDR3aa: CASSPGQERRGAFF
j_gene: TRBJ2-2; abundance: .; d_gene: TRBD2; v_gene: TRBV6-4; CDR3nt: TGTGCCAGCAGTCGGGCTAGCGGGAGTCCCACCGGGGAGCTGTTTTTT; CDR3aa: CASSRASGSPTGELFF
j_gene: TRBJ2-7; abundance: .; d_gene: TRBD1; v_gene: TRBV2; CDR3nt: TGTGCCAGCAGTCCTAACCTGGGACAGGCGATTTCCTACGAGCAGTACTTC; CDR3aa: CASSPNLGQAISYEQYF
j_gene: TRBJ2-7; abundance: .; d_gene: TRBD1; v_gene: TRBV24-1; CDR3nt: TGTGCCACCAGTGATGCTACAGGGGGCTACGAGCAGTACTTC; CDR3aa: CATSDATGGYEQYF
j_gene: TRBJ1-5; abundance: few; d_gene: .; v_gene: TRBV21-1; CDR3nt: TGTGCCAGGCACACCGGCAGGGGCGATCAGCCCCAGCATTTT; CDR3aa: CARHTGRGDQPQHF
j_gene: TRBJ1-3; abundance: .; d_gene: .; v_gene: TRBV30; CDR3nt: TGTGCCTGGAGTGCTAGTCTTCAAAAGGGAAACACCATATATTTT; CDR3aa: CAWSASLQKGNTIYF
j_gene: TRBJ2-2; abundance: .; d_gene: .; v_gene: TRBV28; CDR3nt: TGTGCCAGCAGTTCAAGTGGGAGTTTGGCCGGGGAGCTGTTTTTT; CDR3aa: CASSSSGSLAGELFF
j_gene: TRBJ1-2; abundance: .; d_gene: .; v_gene: TRBV6-6; CDR3nt: TGTGCCAGCAGTTACAAAGGGGTTGACTATGGCTACACCTTC; CDR3aa: CASSYKGVDYGYTF
j_gene: TRBJ2-7; abundance: .; d_gene: .; v_gene: TRBV7-6; CDR3nt: TGTGCCAGCAGCAGGGGCCTCTCCTACGAGCAGTACTTC; CDR3aa: CASSRGLSYEQYF
j_gene: TRBJ1-2; abundance: .; d_gene: .; v_gene: TRBV6-4; CDR3nt: TGTGCCAGCAGTGGCGGAAATGGCTACACCTTC; CDR3aa: CASSGGNGYTF
j_gene: TRBJ1-2; abundance: .; d_gene: .; v_gene: TRBV2; CDR3nt: TGTGCCAGCAGTGATATCGGACATCCCCTTTTTAACTATGGCTACACCTTC; CDR3aa: CASSDIGHPLFNYGYTF
j_gene: TRBJ2-1; abundance: .; d_gene: .; v_gene: TRBV11-2; CDR3nt: TGTGCCAGCAGCTTAGTTGTGGGAGTTGGGGAGCAGTTCTTC; CDR3aa: CASSLVVGVGEQFF
j_gene: TRBJ1-2; abundance: .; d_gene: .; v_gene: TRBV27; CDR3nt: TGTGCCAGCAGTTTAAGATCCGGGGGGGGTGCTAACTATGGCTACACCTTC; CDR3aa: CASSLRSGGGANYGYTF
j_gene: TRBJ1-5; abundance: .; d_gene: TRBD1; v_gene: TRBV2; CDR3nt: TGTGCCAGCAGTGTCTTACAGGGGGGTCAGCCCCAGCATTTT; CDR3aa: CASSVLQGGQPQHF
j_gene: TRBJ2-3; abundance: .; d_gene: .; v_gene: TRBV7-2; CDR3nt: TGTGCCAGCAGCCCCTCCATAGCCGGCACAGATACGCAGTATTTT; CDR3aa: CASSPSIAGTDTQYF
j_gene: TRBJ2-2; abundance: .; d_gene: .; v_gene: TRBV7-9; CDR3nt: TGTGCCAGCACCATAGGCGCTAGCGCCACCGGGGAGCTGTTTTTT; CDR3aa: CASTIGASATGELFF
j_gene: TRBJ1-6; abundance: .; d_gene: TRBD1; v_gene: TRBV28; CDR3nt: TGTGCCAGCAGACCTCGGACAGGGAATAATTCACCCCTCCACTTT; CDR3aa: CASRPRTGNNSPLHF
j_gene: TRBJ2-3; abundance: .; d_gene: TRBD2; v_gene: TRBV4-2; CDR3nt: TGTGCCAGCAGCCAAACTAGCGGGGGCACAGATACGCAGTATTTT; CDR3aa: CASSQTSGGTDTQYF
j_gene: TRBJ2-2; abundance: .; d_gene: .; v_gene: TRBV19; CDR3nt: TGTGCCAGTAGTCGACAGACAAACACCGGGGAGCTGTTTTTT; CDR3aa: CASSRQTNTGELFF
j_gene: TRBJ1-1; abundance: .; d_gene: .; v_gene: TRBV27; CDR3nt: TGTGCCAGCAGCTTGACGAGGGACACTGAAGCTTTCTTT; CDR3aa: CASSLTRDTEAFF
j_gene: TRBJ2-7; abundance: .; d_gene: .; v_gene: TRBV30; CDR3nt: TGTGCCTGGAGTGTACCGGAGGACCGCTACGAGCAGTACTTC; CDR3aa: CAWSVPEDRYEQYF
j_gene: TRBJ1-6; abundance: .; d_gene: TRBD1; v_gene: TRBV7-2; CDR3nt: TGTGCCAGCAGCCCAGGGACAGGGCAAGGATATGCTTCACCCCTCCACTTT; CDR3aa: CASSPGTGQGYASPLHF
j_gene: TRBJ1-6; abundance: .; d_gene: .; v_gene: TRBV6-5; CDR3nt: TGTGCCAGCAGTTACGTCGGGGGGGATAATTCACCCCTCCACTTT; CDR3aa: CASSYVGGDNSPLHF
j_gene: TRBJ1-2; abundance: few; d_gene: .; v_gene: TRBV5-6; CDR3nt: TGTGCCAGCAGCTTGGCACAGGTGGGTGGTGGCTACACCTTC; CDR3aa: CASSLAQVGGGYTF
j_gene: TRBJ2-7; abundance: once; d_gene: .; v_gene: TRBV19; CDR3nt: TGTGCCAGTAGTACAGGGTATGGATACGAGCAGTACTTC; CDR3aa: CASSTGYGYEQYF
j_gene: TRBJ1-1; abundance: once; d_gene: .; v_gene: TRBV15; CDR3nt: TGTGCCACCAGCAAAGAACAGGAAATACGTGAAGCTTTCTTT; CDR3aa: CATSKEQEIREAFF
j_gene: TRBJ2-5; abundance: .; d_gene: .; v_gene: TRBV27; CDR3nt: TGTGCCAGCAGTTCCCGGGTCGGAGAGACCCAGTACTTC; CDR3aa: CASSSRVGETQYF
j_gene: TRBJ1-4; abundance: .; d_gene: .; v_gene: TRBV18; CDR3nt: TGTGCCAGCTCACCAACACAGCCAAATGAAAAACTGTTTTTT; CDR3aa: CASSPTQPNEKLFF
j_gene: TRBJ1-1; abundance: .; d_gene: .; v_gene: TRBV5-1; CDR3nt: TGCGCCAGCAGTCGGACAGCCTTAGAGGACACTGAAGCTTTCTTT; CDR3aa: CASSRTALEDTEAFF
j_gene: TRBJ1-5; abundance: once; d_gene: TRBD1; v_gene: TRBV15; CDR3nt: TGTGCCACCAGCAGAGACAGGGGGCAAGGACAGCCCCAGCATTTT; CDR3aa: CATSRDRGQGQPQHF
j_gene: TRBJ2-7; abundance: .; d_gene: TRBD1; v_gene: TRBV5-1; CDR3nt: TGCGCCAGCAGCTTGCAGGGGGCGAACGAGCAGTACTTC; CDR3aa: CASSLQGANEQYF
j_gene: TRBJ2-7; abundance: .; d_gene: TRBD1; v_gene: TRBV7-8; CDR3nt: TGTGCCAGCAGCGGCCGACCGGGACAGGGTTCCTACGAGCAGTACTTC; CDR3aa: CASSGRPGQGSYEQYF
j_gene: TRBJ2-7; abundance: once; d_gene: .; v_gene: TRBV5-4; CDR3nt: TGTGCCAGCAGCTTGGCCGGGGACTCCTACGAGCAGTACTTC; CDR3aa: CASSLAGDSYEQYF
j_gene: TRBJ1-2; abundance: .; d_gene: .; v_gene: TRBV11-2; CDR3nt: TGTGCCAGCAGCGAGACAGAAAACTATGGCTACACCTTC; CDR3aa: CASSETENYGYTF
j_gene: TRBJ1-1; abundance: .; d_gene: TRBD1; v_gene: TRBV7-3; CDR3nt: TGTGCCAGCAGCTTAACGACAGGGGGCACTGAAGCTTTCTTT; CDR3aa: CASSLTTGGTEAFF
j_gene: TRBJ2-5; abundance: .; d_gene: TRBD2; v_gene: TRBV28; CDR3nt: TGTGCCACCGCGGGGGGGGGATCGGAGACCCAGTACTTC; CDR3aa: CATAGGGSETQYF
j_gene: TRBJ1-2; abundance: .; d_gene: .; v_gene: TRBV19; CDR3nt: TGTGCCAGTAGTATAAAACAGGGCCCACTTGATAACTATGGCTACACCTTC; CDR3aa: CASSIKQGPLDNYGYTF
j_gene: TRBJ2-7; abundance: .; d_gene: .; v_gene: TRBV14; CDR3nt: TGTGCCAGCAGCCAGGACGGATACTTCAGCGGTTACTCCTACGAGCAGTACTTC; CDR3aa: CASSQDGYFSGYSYEQYF
j_gene: TRBJ2-2; abundance: .; d_gene: .; v_gene: TRBV19; CDR3nt: TGTGCCAGTAGTGATCTAGCGTGGTTTGCGGGGGAGCTGTTTTTT; CDR3aa: CASSDLAWFAGELFF
j_gene: TRBJ1-2; abundance: .; d_gene: .; v_gene: TRBV3-1/TRBV3-2; CDR3nt: TGTGCCAGCAGTGGGGACGGAGGGTTCCATGGCTACACCTTC; CDR3aa: CASSGDGGFHGYTF
j_gene: TRBJ2-1; abundance: once; d_gene: .; v_gene: TRBV28; CDR3nt: TGTGCCAGTCATTCATCGGGGGTGCTTTACAATGAGCAGTTCTTC; CDR3aa: CASHSSGVLYNEQFF
j_gene: TRBJ2-2; abundance: .; d_gene: TRBD2; v_gene: TRBV6-4; CDR3nt: TGTGCCAGCAGTGAGACTAGCGGGGCGAACACCGGGGAGCTGTTTTTT; CDR3aa: CASSETSGANTGELFF
j_gene: TRBJ1-1; abundance: .; d_gene: .; v_gene: TRBV2; CDR3nt: TGTGCCAGCAGTGAGGCAGATTCGGCTTTCTTT; CDR3aa: CASSEADSAFF
j_gene: TRBJ2-3; abundance: .; d_gene: TRBD2; v_gene: TRBV9; CDR3nt: TGTGCCAGCAGCGACGGGGGGGATACGCAGTATTTT; CDR3aa: CASSDGGDTQYF
j_gene: TRBJ2-1; abundance: .; d_gene: .; v_gene: TRBV5-1; CDR3nt: TGCGCCAGCAGTTGGGGCCCAGGAGACGGCAATGAGCAGTTCTTC; CDR3aa: CASSWGPGDGNEQFF
j_gene: TRBJ2-2; abundance: once; d_gene: TRBD2; v_gene: TRBV29-1; CDR3nt: TGCAGCGTTGGGGCCCGGGGGGGTATCACCGGGGAGCTGTTTTTT; CDR3aa: CSVGARGGITGELFF
j_gene: TRBJ2-7; abundance: .; d_gene: TRBD1; v_gene: TRBV29-1; CDR3nt: TGCAGCGTGGGCAAACAGGGGGGTTCCTACGAGCAGTACTTC; CDR3aa: CSVGKQGGSYEQYF
j_gene: TRBJ2-3; abundance: .; d_gene: .; v_gene: TRBV5-1; CDR3nt: TGCGCCAGCAGCTGGCTAGCCCTCACAGATACGCAGTATTTT; CDR3aa: CASSWLALTDTQYF